These T cell receptor beta chains were read from a single sample in a study of Graves' ophthalmopathy and Graves' hyperthyroidism. TCRdb recomputed calls from the multiplex PCR reads with MiXCR, one row per CDR3 protein. The sample has some 750,000 distinct CDR3 sequences, roughly two fifths seen once. The sample comprised peripheral blood. Source of these receptors: an adult man with Graves' ophthalmopathy. The CDR3 runs from the conserved cysteine through the conserved F or W. D genes are given only for firm matches. Where a row states a size, it is once, few, many or the class of an expanded clone; other rows omit it.

clone size,V gene,D gene,J gene,CDR3 length,CDR3 DNA,CDR3 protein
NA,TRBV29-1,TRBD1,TRBJ2-7,12,TGCAGGCTTCGACAGGGATTCCACGAGCAGTACTTC,CRLRQGFHEQYF
many,TRBV25-1,TRBD1,TRBJ2-2,15,TGTGCCAGCAGTCCCTGGACAGGGAACACCGGGGAGCTGTTTTTT,CASSPWTGNTGELFF
NA,TRBV24-1,TRBD2,TRBJ2-5,15,TGTGCCAGCAGTTTTAGCGGGGATGGGAGAGAGACCCAGTACTTC,CASSFSGDGRETQYF
NA,TRBV25-1,TRBD1,TRBJ2-2,16,TGTGCCAGCAGTTTAACCCTGTCAGGGGGCCTCGGGGAGCTGTTTTTT,CASSLTLSGGLGELFF
NA,TRBV25-1,TRBD1,TRBJ2-7,14,TGTGCCAGCAGTTTATTGACAGGGGGCTACGAGCAGTACTTC,CASSLLTGGYEQYF
NA,TRBV7-9,NA,TRBJ2-7,14,TGTGCCAGCAGCTCCCTGGGACCGCCCTACGAGCAGTACTTC,CASSSLGPPYEQYF
NA,TRBV29-1,TRBD1,TRBJ1-1,13,TGCAGCGGAAAGGACAGGGAGGTTGGTGAAGCTTTCTTT,CSGKDREVGEAFF
NA,TRBV4-2,NA,TRBJ1-5,15,TGTGCCAGCAGCCAAGATCAGGGGACCCATCAGCCCCAGCATTTT,CASSQDQGTHQPQHF
NA,TRBV29-1,NA,TRBJ1-2,15,TGCAGCGTAGCCCCCAGGGCCTCCATGCCGTATGGCTACACCTTC,CSVAPRASMPYGYTF
NA,TRBV7-9,TRBD1,TRBJ1-1,16,TGTGCCAGCAGCTTAGCCGGGACAGGGCCCGCTACTGGGGCTTTCTTT,CASSLAGTGPATGAFF
few,TRBV25-1,NA,TRBJ2-2,14,TGTGCCAGCAGTCCCTCGTGGTCATCCGGGGAGCTGTTTTTT,CASSPSWSSGELFF
NA,TRBV7-9,NA,TRBJ1-2,15,TGTGCCAGCAGCTTAGTGGGGGACACCCGTGATGGCTACACCTTC,CASSLVGDTRDGYTF
NA,TRBV19,TRBD1,TRBJ2-3,12,TGTGCCACCACAGGGGACACAGATACGCAGTATTTT,CATTGDTDTQYF
few,TRBV5-5,NA,TRBJ1-5,14,TGTGCCAGCAGCTTTATGGCAGGGACGGGGCCCCAGCATTTT,CASSFMAGTGPQHF
NA,TRBV7-9,TRBD2,TRBJ2-5,15,TGTGCCAGCAGCTTAGGGGTAGCGGGAGAAGAGACCCAGTACTTC,CASSLGVAGEETQYF
many,TRBV9,NA,TRBJ2-2,12,TGTGCCAGCAACGGGAACACCGGGGAGCTGTTTTTT,CASNGNTGELFF
NA,TRBV6-1,TRBD1,TRBJ2-2,16,TGTGCCAGCAGTGAAACCAGGACAGGGAACACCGGGGAGCTGTTTTTT,CASSETRTGNTGELFF
NA,TRBV20-1,NA,TRBJ1-5,12,TGCAGTGCTAGAGGGGGATTCCAGCCCCAGCATTTT,CSARGGFQPQHF
NA,TRBV7-2,TRBD1,TRBJ2-1,15,TGTGCCAGCAGCTTTTTACAGGGGGCGAACAATGAGCAGTTCTTC,CASSFLQGANNEQFF
many,TRBV9,NA,TRBJ1-6,14,TGTGCCAGCAGCGTAGGGGCCGGTAATTCACCCCTCCACTTT,CASSVGAGNSPLHF
many,TRBV7-9,NA,TRBJ2-7,15,TGTGCCAGCACGAACTGGGCCAAAAGAGAGGGCGAGCAGTACTTC,CASTNWAKREGEQYF
many,TRBV7-8,NA,TRBJ1-1,13,TGTGCCAGCAGCTTAACGGAGGACACTGAAGCTTTCTTT,CASSLTEDTEAFF
many,TRBV29-1,NA,TRBJ1-1,13,TGCAGCGTTGGAGAGAGACCGAACACTGAAGCTTTCTTT,CSVGERPNTEAFF
NA,TRBV10-3,NA,TRBJ2-5,15,TGTGCCATCAGCCTAGCCCCTAGCATAAGAGAGACCCAGTACTTC,CAISLAPSIRETQYF
many,TRBV7-6,NA,TRBJ2-7,16,TGTGCCAGCAGCTTAGCGGGCTCGGGATACTCCTACGAGCAGTACTTC,CASSLAGSGYSYEQYF
many,TRBV2,TRBD1,TRBJ2-7,12,TGTGCCAGCAAGGACAGGGCCTACGAGCAGTACTTC,CASKDRAYEQYF
NA,TRBV11-2,TRBD1,TRBJ2-7,13,TGTGCCAGCAGGAAGACAGGGTCTCGCGAGCAGTACTTC,CASRKTGSREQYF
NA,TRBV29-1,NA,TRBJ1-2,14,TGCAGCTTAGCCCCGGCGCGTTTGGGGCATGGCTACACCTTC,CSLAPARLGHGYTF
many,TRBV11-2,TRBD1,TRBJ2-5,15,TGTGCCAGCAGCCTGGGGACAGGGGGCAGGGAGACCCAGTACTTC,CASSLGTGGRETQYF
NA,TRBV9,NA,TRBJ1-1,15,TGTGCCAGCAGGACAGATCAGGGGATATCGACTGGAGCTTTCTTT,CASRTDQGISTGAFF
few,TRBV6-6,TRBD1,TRBJ1-1,14,TGTGCCAGCAGTAAAGACAGGGGAAGGACTGAAGCTTTCTTT,CASSKDRGRTEAFF
many,TRBV19,NA,TRBJ1-6,13,TGTGCCAGTACCCCGTCAGGTGGTTCACCCCTCCACTTT,CASTPSGGSPLHF
NA,TRBV25-1,TRBD1,TRBJ2-3,14,TGTGCCAGCAGTATCCAGGGGGCAGGTGATACGCAGTATTTT,CASSIQGAGDTQYF
few,TRBV20-1,NA,TRBJ2-7,11,TGCAGTGCCCCGGACGGCTACGAGCAGTACTTC,CSAPDGYEQYF
many,TRBV20-1,TRBD1,TRBJ1-6,14,TGCAGTGCTAGACAGGGGGCGGGTAATTCACCCCTCCACTTT,CSARQGAGNSPLHF
many,TRBV2,NA,TRBJ1-1,13,TGTGCCAGCAGAGGTGACAGTAACACTGAAGCTTTCTTT,CASRGDSNTEAFF
few,TRBV7-9,NA,TRBJ1-4,16,TGTGCCAGCAGCTACGGACATTCTACAACTAATGAAAAACTGTTTTTT,CASSYGHSTTNEKLFF
NA,TRBV7-9,NA,TRBJ2-7,15,TGTGCCAGCAGCCCGTGGGGACACAGTAACTACGAGCAGTACTTC,CASSPWGHSNYEQYF
NA,TRBV13,NA,TRBJ1-2,13,TGTGCCAGCAGCTCCTGGGAGGGTAATGGCTACACCTTC,CASSSWEGNGYTF
NA,TRBV9,NA,TRBJ2-5,12,TGTGCCAGCAGCCAAGATATAGGGGCCCGGTACTTC,CASSQDIGARYF
many,TRBV29-1,TRBD1,TRBJ1-1,12,TGCAGCGTCGGACAGGCTGGCACTGAAGCTTTCTTT,CSVGQAGTEAFF
NA,TRBV20-1,TRBD1,TRBJ1-5,14,TGCAGTGCTAGTGCCGACAGGGCCAATCAGCCCCGGCATTTT,CSASADRANQPRHF
few,TRBV7-2,NA,TRBJ2-5,14,TGTGCCAGCAGTCAGTCGCGGGGCCAAGAGACCCAGTACTTC,CASSQSRGQETQYF
many,TRBV7-9,TRBD1,TRBJ1-5,14,TGTGCCAGCAGCCCAGACAGAAAGGGGGCGGCCCAGCATTTT,CASSPDRKGAAQHF
NA,TRBV2,NA,TRBJ1-2,13,TGTGCCAGCAGCTATCCGGGACGGGGAGGCTACACCTTC,CASSYPGRGGYTF
many,TRBV7-9,NA,TRBJ2-7,14,TGTGCCAGCAACCCCCTCGACAGCTCCTACGAGCAGTACTTC,CASNPLDSSYEQYF
few,TRBV30,NA,TRBJ1-5,14,TGTGCCTGGAGTATACGACAGGCCGGACAGCCCCAGCATTTT,CAWSIRQAGQPQHF
NA,TRBV19,TRBD1,TRBJ1-5,16,TGTGCCAGTAGTATGGGGAGGACAGGGCGTAATCAGCCCCAGCATTTT,CASSMGRTGRNQPQHF
NA,TRBV10-1,TRBD2,TRBJ2-3,15,TGCGCCAGCAGTGAGTCAGCGGGAGCCCCAGATACGCAGTATTTT,CASSESAGAPDTQYF
NA,TRBV2,TRBD1,TRBJ2-7,14,TGTGCCAGCAGGACGGGACAGGGGGTCTACGAGCAGTACTTC,CASRTGQGVYEQYF